The clone carrying this T cell receptor beta chain was observed a few times. Trimming took 8 bases from V and 9 from J, leaving 11 bases between them. Germline CDR1 reads MNHEY; CDR2 reads SMNVEV (reference sequence). The CDR3 runs to 11 residues. This sample was included in a study of human T cells and chemical hapten exposure. Time point here: patch test 1, 2 weeks after DPC sensitization. Treatment given: therapeutic diphenylcyclopropenone sensitization with weekly scalp DPC. TCRdb re-called the RACE reads through MiXCR, storing one row per CDR3 protein. The data show around 190,000 distinct CDR3 sequences, around 20% seen once.

The source of this sequence is a woman aged 45-65 years with alopecia areata. Some clones in this sample may be carry-over from other donors' samples. The specimen was whole blood, collected in connection with sensitization to the hapten diphenylcyclopropenone (DPC). The chain employs TRBV27 and TRBJ2-1; D uncertain. CDR3 in amino acids: CASGLAIEQFF. CDR3 sequence (DNA): TGTGCCAGCGGGTTGGCTATTGAGCAGTTCTTC.